This entry lists 21 T cell receptor beta chains sequenced from one sample in a study of T-cell memory formation after mild COVID-19. TCRdb re-called the 5' RACE reads through MiXCR, storing one row per CDR3 protein. Among under 650,000 distinct CDR3 sequences, about 20% were seen once, and the ten largest hold 12%. The sequenced sample was PBMCs or a T cell subset sorted from them (not recorded which). Receptor source: an adult woman who had mild COVID-19 (a few samples of this study predate the infection). Cell type and time point are not known.

This clonotype appeared a few times. The chain has TRBV10-3 and TRBJ2-7, with a possible D match to TRBD2 (5 bases). CDR1 and CDR2 from the germline V gene are ENHRY and SYGVKD. CDR3 size: 12 residues. Between the trimmed V and J ends, which lost 5 bases and 0 bases, there was a span of 5 bases. The CDR3 bases are TGTGCCATCAGTAGCGGCTCCTACGAGCAGTACTTC. Protein product: CAISSGSYEQYF.

A few counts support this clonotype. The chain has TRBV6-5 and TRBJ1-1, with D possibly TRBD1 on 6 matching bases. The ends were cut back, 4 bases at V and 5 bases at J, with 11 bases in the middle. Germline assignment: CDR1 MNHEY and CDR2 SVGAGI. The CDR3 loop spans 13 amino acids. The CDR3 region has the DNA TGTGCCAGCAGTTCACAAGGACAGACTGAAGCTTTCTTT. Amino acids: CASSSQGQTEAFF.

This clonotype was recorded a few times. The DNA of the CDR3 is TGTGCCAGCAGATGGACTAGCGGGAGTATAGAGCAGTACTTC. Translation gives CASRWTSGSIEQYF. The rearrangement joins TRBV7-2 to TRBJ2-7, with TRBD2 matching 13 bases. CDR1 is SGHTA and CDR2 is FQGNSA in the germline V gene. J was trimmed by 7 bases and V by 6 bases; bases with no gene match: 6. The length of the CDR3 is 14 residues. Combining the CDR3 with reference TRBV7-2 and TRBJ2-7 gives the whole variable domain GAGVSQSPSNKVTEKGKDVELRCDPISGHTALYWYRQSLGQGLEFLIYFQGNSAPDKSGLPSDRFSAERTGGSVSTLTIQRTQQEDSAVYLCASRWTSGSIEQYFGPGTRLTVT.

This chain connects TRBV5-1 to TRBJ2-5, with D possibly matching TRBD2 (7 bases). The CDR3 totals 15 residues. The V end was cut by 0 bases, the J end by 5 bases, with 14 bases between. The V gene's germline CDR1 is SGHRS and CDR2 YFSETQ. The DNA for the CDR3 is TGCGCCAGCAGCTTGGCCCGCGGGGGCAGGGAGACCCAGTACTTC. It is translated as CASSLARGGRETQYF.

This clonotype was seen a few times. In DNA, the CDR3 is TGTGCCAGCAGGCCTGACAGGGCCAAAGCTTTCTTT. It is translated as CASRPDRAKAFF. The chain employs TRBV2 and TRBJ1-1; 7 bases match TRBD1. This CDR3 comprises 12 residues. CDR1 and CDR2 from the germline V gene are SNHLY and FYNNEI. Trimming at V came to 6 bases and at J to 9 bases, leaving 7 bases not matched to a gene.

The V and J genes are TRBV29-1 and TRBJ1-3, with 8 bases aligning to TRBD1. J was trimmed by 4 bases and V by 4 bases; bases with no gene match: 6. Per the germline V gene, CDR1 is SQVTM and CDR2 is ANQGSEA. The length of the CDR3 is 14 residues. The CDR3, as DNA: TGCAGCGTTGCCGACAGGGGATCAGGAAACACCATATATTTT. Residues: CSVADRGSGNTIYF. Full variable domain (rest looked up from reference TRBV29-1 and TRBJ1-3): SAVISQKPSRDICQRGTSLTIQCQVDSQVTMMFWYRQQPGQSLTLIATANQGSEATYESGFVIDKFPISRPNLTFSTLTVSNMSPEDSSIYLCSVADRGSGNTIYFGEGSWLTVV.

This clonotype has just a few counts. CDR3 region: CASSSGTGGAEQYF. The CDR3, as DNA: TGTGCCAGCAGCTCCGGGACAGGGGGCGCGGAGCAGTACTTC. This rearrangement joins TRBV6-5 to TRBJ2-7, with 12 bases aligning to TRBD1. V lost 6 bases, J lost 7 bases, and 7 bases stayed unmatched. The CDR3 is made up of 14 amino acids. CDR1 and CDR2 (germline): MNHEY, SVGAGI.

The rearrangement joins TRBV12-3 or TRBV12-4 to TRBJ1-2; no clear D. Between the trimmed V and J ends, which lost 1 base and 8 bases, there was a span of 14 bases. The CDR3 totals 14 residues. The DNA for the CDR3 is TGTGCCAGCAGTTTAGGGGCGTGGGGTGGCGGCTACACCTTC. Translating gives CASSLGAWGGGYTF.

This clonotype was counted only a few times. The V gene is TRBV6-1, the J gene TRBJ2-5; D not certain. Trimming shortened V by 6 bases and J by 4 bases, and 12 bases separated the two germline ends. The CDR3 has 13 residues. The V gene's germline CDR1 is MNHNS and CDR2 SASEGT. The chain's CDR3 is CASRLLPGETQYF. CDR3 bases: TGTGCCAGCAGATTACTCCCCGGAGAGACCCAGTACTTC.

This clonotype was seen repeatedly, ten times or more. The V call is TRBV20-1, the J call TRBJ2-7; D gene ambiguous. The CDR3 spans 13 residues. In germline, CDR1 is DFQATT, CDR2 SNEGSKA (reference sequence). V lost 0 bases, J lost 3 bases, and 9 bases lay in between. The CDR3 bases are TGCAGTGCTAGAGATAGCTGGAACTACGAGCAGTACTTC. Translated: CSARDSWNYEQYF.

This clonotype came up a few times. This sequence joins TRBV5-1 and TRBJ2-2; D may be TRBD1 (6 bases). CDR1 is SGHRS, CDR2 YFSETQ, per germline. The CDR3 is 16 amino acids. Between the trimmed V and J ends, which lost 2 bases and 0 bases, there was a span of 11 bases. Here the CDR3 reads CASSFTDSANTGELFF. DNA of the CDR3: TGCGCCAGCAGCTTTACGGACAGCGCGAACACCGGGGAGCTGTTTTTT.

V gene TRBV20-1 combines with J gene TRBJ2-7, with D possibly being TRBD2 (6 bases). CDR1 is DFQATT and CDR2 is SNEGSKA in the germline V gene (reference sequence). V dropped 1 base and J dropped 0 bases, with 13 bases sitting between them. This CDR3 contains 15 residues. CDR3 bases: TGCAGTGCTAGAGTGTTTAGCGGCCACTCCTACGAGCAGTACTTC. This gives the protein CSARVFSGHSYEQYF.

In this sample, this clonotype turned up once. This may arise from a read error, as a much more abundant clone is one base away. This chain joins TRBV4-1 and TRBJ2-5; D may be TRBD2 (5 bases). Germline values: CDR1 MGHRA, CDR2 YSYEKL. The CDR3 loop spans 13 amino acids. The V and J ends lost 1 base and 8 bases respectively, with 11 bases between them. The CDR3 coding sequence is TGCGCCAGCAGCCAAGGGCTGGGAGATACCCAGTACTTC. It yields the protein CASSQGLGDTQYF.

The sample holds a few counts of this clonotype. The V gene is TRBV5-1, the J gene TRBJ2-7, with a weak D call TRBD1 (6 bases). There are 15 residues in the CDR3. The germline V gene encodes CDR1 SGHRS and CDR2 YFSETQ. V lost 0 bases, J lost 0 bases, and 10 bases lay in between. The CDR3 region is CASSLGGHYSYEQYF. Here the CDR3 DNA reads TGCGCCAGCAGCTTGGGGGGACACTACTCCTACGAGCAGTACTTC.

This clonotype showed up just a few times. The rearrangement links TRBV12-3 or TRBV12-4 to TRBJ1-1, with D possibly matching TRBD1 (5 bases). V lost 2 bases to trimming and J lost 1 base, with 11 bases between them. The CDR3 runs to 15 residues. The CDR3 region is CASSLRLGPNTEAFF. The CDR3 DNA follows: TGTGCCAGCAGTTTAAGGCTGGGACCGAACACTGAAGCTTTCTTT.

This clonotype was observed at least ten times. The chain couples TRBV11-2 to TRBJ2-7; D is undetermined. The CDR3 is 11 residues long. Germline CDR1 and CDR2: SGHAT and FQNNGV. V was cut by 4 bases and J by 5 bases, with 6 bases left in between. CDR3 sequence (DNA): TGTGCCAGCAGCTCGGGTGACGAGCAGTACTTC. This gives the protein CASSSGDEQYF.

This clonotype has a handful of counts. The chain couples TRBV6-5 to TRBJ1-2; TRBD1 aligns across 11 bases. Germline trimming cut 10 bases from V and 8 bases from J; bases unmatched to any gene: 12. The CDR3 runs to 14 residues. The germline gives CDR1 MNHEY, CDR2 SVGAGI. The CDR3 loop reads CATWDRGKLRGYTF. CDR3 DNA sequence: TGTGCCACCTGGGACAGGGGGAAATTGAGGGGCTACACCTTC.

This clonotype was seen a few times. The chain joins TRBV5-1 to TRBJ1-3, with 9 bases aligning to TRBD1. The CDR3 has 14 residues. The V gene end was trimmed by 4 bases and the J gene end by 7 bases; junction bases not matched to a gene: 6. Germline-derived CDR1 and CDR2 are SGHRS and YFSETQ. CDR3 sequence reads: CASSLGQGSNTIYF. CDR3 sequence (DNA): TGCGCCAGCAGCCTCGGACAGGGGAGCAACACCATATATTTT.

CDR3 loop: CASSATSGGFYNEQFF. The CDR3 DNA is TGTGCCAGCAGCGCGACTAGCGGGGGGTTCTACAATGAGCAGTTCTTC. J is TRBJ2-1 and V is TRBV9, with 13 bases identical to TRBD2. With 3 bases clipped from V and 3 bases from J, the junction kept 3 bases outside the gene matches. Germline-derived CDR1 and CDR2 are SGDLS and YYNGEE. This CDR3 contains 16 residues. Full variable domain (rest looked up from reference TRBV9 and TRBJ2-1): DSGVTQTPKHLITATGQRVTLRCSPRSGDLSVYWYQQSLDQGLQFLIQYYNGEERAKGNILERFSAQQFPDLHSELNLSSLELGDSALYFCASSATSGGFYNEQFFGPGTRLTVL.

The DNA for the CDR3 is TGTGCCAGCAGTCCAATCGGGGAGCTGTTTTTT. Translated: CASSPIGELFF. V is TRBV2 and J is TRBJ2-2; D remains unclear. The V end lost 5 bases, the J end lost 7 bases, and 5 bases lay between the germline ends. The germline gives CDR1 SNHLY, CDR2 FYNNEI. This CDR3 contains 11 residues.

At least ten counts were recorded for this clonotype. The V call is TRBV12-3 or TRBV12-4, the J call TRBJ2-3; weak D call: TRBD2 (5 bases). The CDR3 spans 18 residues. Deletions cut 2 bases from V and 2 bases from J, with 20 bases between. The DNA of the CDR3 is TGTGCCAGCAGTTTAAGGTCACTCGGGGTCTCCACCACAGATACGCAGTATTTT. This gives the protein CASSLRSLGVSTTDTQYF.